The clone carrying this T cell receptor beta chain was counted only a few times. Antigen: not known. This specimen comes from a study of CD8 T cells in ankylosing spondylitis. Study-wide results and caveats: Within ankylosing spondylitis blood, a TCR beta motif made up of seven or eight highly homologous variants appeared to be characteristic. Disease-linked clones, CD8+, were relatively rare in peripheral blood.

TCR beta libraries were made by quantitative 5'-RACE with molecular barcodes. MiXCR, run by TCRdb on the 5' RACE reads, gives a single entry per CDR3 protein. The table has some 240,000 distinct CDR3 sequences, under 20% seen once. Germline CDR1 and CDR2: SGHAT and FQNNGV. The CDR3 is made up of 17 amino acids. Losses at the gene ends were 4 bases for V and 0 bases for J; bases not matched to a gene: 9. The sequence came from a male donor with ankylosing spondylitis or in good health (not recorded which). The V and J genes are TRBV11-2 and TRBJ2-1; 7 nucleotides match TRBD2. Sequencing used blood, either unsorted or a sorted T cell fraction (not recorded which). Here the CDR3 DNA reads TGTGCCAGCAGCTCCGAACTAGCGACCGACTCCTACAATGAGCAGTTCTTC. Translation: CASSSELATDSYNEQFF.